Presented here are 28 T cell receptor beta chains from one specimen sequenced in a study of cytomegalovirus exposure and HLA in healthy donors. The table came from immunoSEQ multiplex PCR; TCRdb's copy has only in-frame clones and leaves some out. This sample has more than 140,000 clones, with less than 90% found just once. Sequencing input: PBMCs. The receptors originated from a woman aged 18-29 years in good health and CMV-seropositive.

The chain uses TRBV30 and TRBJ1-1; 7 positions agree with TRBD1. Germline CDR1 and CDR2: GTSNPN and SVGIG (reference sequence). CDR3 length: 13 amino acids. V shed 1 base and J 4 bases; nucleotides not matched to a gene: 3. CDR3 nucleotides: TGTGCCTGGAGTGCAGACAGGGCCACTGAAGCTTTCTTT. Residues: CAWSADRATEAFF.

The chain links TRBV4-1 to TRBJ2-3, with TRBD1 matching 9 bases. There are 17 residues in the CDR3. The V segment lost 0 bases and the J segment 2 bases; nucleotides outside the gene matches: 6. The germline gives CDR1 MGHRA, CDR2 YSYEKL. The CDR3 region has the DNA TGCGCCAGCAGCCAAGAGGGGACAGGGTGGGCCACAGATACGCAGTATTTT. It specifies CASSQEGTGWATDTQYF.

The genes are TRBV27 and TRBJ2-7; D gene uncertain. The CDR3 is 14 amino acids. CDR1 MNHEY and CDR2 SMNVEV come from the germline V gene (reference sequence). Trimming shortened V by 5 bases and J by 2 bases, and 13 bases separated the two germline ends. CDR3 region: CASSPLGPPYEQYF. As DNA, the CDR3 is TGTGCCAGCAGTCCCCTAGGTCCCCCCTACGAGCAGTACTTC.

The chain combines TRBV11-2 with TRBJ2-1; maybe TRBD2 (6 bases). V lost 5 bases and J 7 bases, leaving 15 bases between the germline ends. Germline CDR1 SGHAT, CDR2 FQNNGV. The CDR3 spans 14 residues. The CDR3 nucleotides are TGTGCCAGCAGCCCCGGTCGGGGGTCGAATGAGCAGTTCTTC. As protein: CASSPGRGSNEQFF.

The gene calls are TRBV11-2 and TRBJ2-3; 9 bases align to TRBD1. Germline values: CDR1 SGHAT, CDR2 FQNNGV. V lost 5 bases to trimming and J lost 0 bases; unmatched junction nucleotides: 3. The CDR3 is made up of 15 amino acids. CDR3: CASSKGQGSTDTQYF. CDR3 sequence (DNA): TGTGCCAGCAGCAAAGGACAGGGGAGCACAGATACGCAGTATTTT.

The genes are TRBV6-5 and TRBJ1-2; D unclear. The CDR3 extends over 14 amino acids. V dropped 6 bases and J dropped 4 bases, with 15 bases sitting between them. Germline CDR1 and CDR2: MNHEY and SVGAGI. CDR3 in amino acids: CASSSAGTSYGYTF. CDR3 DNA sequence: TGTGCCAGCAGCTCCGCAGGTACTAGCTATGGCTACACCTTC.

The chain recombines TRBV27 with TRBJ1-2; 9 bases fit TRBD1. This CDR3 is built from 15 residues. Germline values: CDR1 MNHEY, CDR2 SMNVEV (reference sequence). After removal of 4 bases from V and 8 bases from J, the junction contained 11 bases not matched to a gene. The DNA of the CDR3 is TGTGCCAGCAGTTCCCTCTACAGGGGGCTAACGGGCTACACCTTC. Its translation: CASSSLYRGLTGYTF.

V and J are TRBV18 and TRBJ2-2; D is possibly TRBD1 (5 bases). There are 15 residues in the CDR3. The V end was cut by 2 bases, the J end by 0 bases, with 7 bases between. The V gene's germline CDR1 is KGHSH and CDR2 LQKENI. CDR3 sequence (DNA): TGTGCCAGCTCACCAAGACAGCCGAACACCGGGGAGCTGTTTTTT. As protein: CASSPRQPNTGELFF.

V is TRBV10-3 and J is TRBJ2-7; TRBD2 might be the D (5 bases). The CDR3 runs 14 residues. V gave up 2 bases and J gave up 4 bases, with 12 bases separating them. The germline CDR1 and CDR2 sequences are ENHRY and SYGVKD. This CDR3 reads CAISEVGVSYEQYF. DNA of the CDR3: TGTGCCATCAGTGAGGTGGGAGTATCGTACGAGCAGTACTTC.

The rearrangement links TRBV19 to TRBJ1-4; weak D call: TRBD1 (5 bases). Germline V gives CDR1 LNHDA, CDR2 SQIVND (reference sequence). V lost 5 bases and J lost 8, with 18 bases in between. This CDR3 is 15 amino acids long. CDR3 in amino acids: CASSLTLRVEEKLFF. CDR3 nucleotide sequence: TGTGCCAGTAGTTTGACCCTCAGGGTGGAAGAAAAACTGTTTTTT.

Note on this clone: This CDR3 is also generated by other DNA sequences in the sample. The chain has TRBV30 and TRBJ1-2; D is ambiguous. Germline V lookup: CDR1 GTSNPN, CDR2 SVGIG (reference sequence). Trimming stripped 2 bases from V and 3 bases from J, with 7 bases between. CDR3 size: 12 residues. CDR3 nucleotides: TGTGCCTGGAGTTCTGGAGACTATGGCTACACCTTC. Protein sequence: CAWSSGDYGYTF.

This chain joins TRBV12-5 and TRBJ2-5, with 11 bases identical to TRBD2. J was trimmed by 4 bases and V by 5 bases; bases with no gene match: 9. CDR1 is LGHNT, CDR2 FRNRAP, per germline. This CDR3 is built from 16 residues. The CDR3 DNA reads as TGTGCTAGTGGTCCCCCTAGCGGGAGGCGGAGAGAGACCCAGTACTTC. Amino acids: CASGPPSGRRRETQYF.

V gene TRBV15 combines with J gene TRBJ1-1, with D uncertain. With 0 bases removed from V and 5 bases from J, the gap between germline ends came to 10 bases. The CDR3 runs 14 residues. Germline CDR1 and CDR2: LNHNV and YYDKDF (reference sequence). The CDR3 loop is CATSRDPGGTEAFF. The CDR3 DNA follows: TGTGCCACCAGCAGAGATCCTGGCGGGACTGAAGCTTTCTTT. Variable domain in full (rest from reference TRBV15 and TRBJ1-1): DAMVIQNPRYQVTQFGKPVTLSCSQTLNHNVMYWYQQKSSQAPKLLFHYYDKDFNNEADTPDNFQSRRPNTSFCFLDIRSPGLGDTAMYLCATSRDPGGTEAFFGQGTRLTVV.

V and J are TRBV7-9 and TRBJ1-1, with D possibly being TRBD1 (5 bases). The CDR3 loop spans 14 amino acids. Between the trimmed V and J ends, which lost 3 bases and 4 bases, there was a span of 12 bases. Germline V gene sequence: CDR1 SEHNR, CDR2 FQNEAQ (reference sequence). The CDR3 region is CASSLTESFTEAFF. The CDR3 nucleotides read TGTGCCAGCAGCTTGACAGAGAGCTTCACTGAAGCTTTCTTT.

The V and J genes are TRBV20-1 and TRBJ1-2; D possibly corresponds to TRBD1 (5 bases). Germline values: CDR1 DFQATT, CDR2 SNEGSKA (reference sequence). With 6 bases removed from V and 7 bases from J, the gap between germline ends came to 12 bases. The CDR3 runs to 11 residues. CDR3 in DNA: TGCAGTGCGCCTCGGGGGATTGGCTACACCTTC. Its protein is CSAPRGIGYTF.

On this clone itself: Germline and junction disagree at one end, which may indicate a read error. V is TRBV7-9 and J is TRBJ2-1; 7 bases map to TRBD2. The germline V gene encodes CDR1 SEHNR and CDR2 FQNEAQ (reference sequence). This CDR3 has 12 amino acids. The CDR3, as DNA: TGTGCCAGCAGCTTAGTGGCGGGAGACACCATCTTC. Its translation is CASSLVAGDTIF.

The chain carries TRBV5-1 and TRBJ2-3, with D unclear. Germline CDR1 SGHRS, CDR2 YFSETQ. Between the trimmed V and J ends, which lost 0 bases and 0 bases, there was a span of 5 bases. The CDR3 runs to 14 residues. The CDR3, as DNA: TGCGCCAGCAGCTTGGGGAGTAGCACAGATACGCAGTATTTT. It specifies CASSLGSSTDTQYF.

This chain connects TRBV5-1 to TRBJ2-3; a possible D gene is TRBD2 (6 bases). The ends were cut back, 0 bases at V and 7 bases at J, with 12 bases in the middle. CDR1 SGHRS and CDR2 YFSETQ come from the germline V gene. This CDR3 is built from 14 residues. Here the CDR3 reads CASSLGAGLNTQYF. CDR3 sequence (DNA): TGCGCCAGCAGCTTGGGAGCGGGTTTAAATACGCAGTATTTT. The full variable domain, rest sourced from reference TRBV5-1 and TRBJ2-3, is KAGVTQTPRYLIKTRGQQVTLSCSPISGHRSVSWYQQTPGQGLQFLFEYFSETQRNKGNFPGRFSGRQFSNSRSEMNVSTLELGDSALYLCASSLGAGLNTQYFGPGTRLTVL.

The chain carries TRBV6-5 and TRBJ2-2, with 7 bases that match TRBD2. The ends lost 7 bases at V and 5 bases at J; junction bases unmatched: 7. Germline V gives CDR1 MNHEY, CDR2 SVGAGI. The CDR3 has 14 amino acids. The CDR3 sequence: CASTPGGGTGELFF. In DNA, the CDR3 is TGTGCCAGCACCCCGGGAGGCGGAACCGGGGAGCTGTTTTTT.

CDR3 sequence (DNA): TGTGCCAGCAGCTTAGGTGGTAGCGGGAGTTACGAGCAGTACTTC. It is translated as CASSLGGSGSYEQYF. The chain employs TRBV11-2 and TRBJ2-7, with 9 positions matching TRBD2. The ends lost 1 base at V and 4 bases at J; junction bases unmatched: 5. Germline V gives CDR1 SGHAT, CDR2 FQNNGV. The CDR3 contains 15 residues.

The table lists this clone with a few counts. This chain links TRBV9 with TRBJ1-2, with D possibly being TRBD1 (5 bases). V lost 4 bases and J lost 4, with 8 bases in between. In germline, CDR1 is SGDLS, CDR2 YYNGEE. This CDR3 contains 12 residues. The CDR3 region has the DNA TGTGCCAGCAGCAATCAGGGCTATGGCTACACCTTC. It specifies CASSNQGYGYTF.

This clone was observed once. The chain's CDR3 is CASMQDSARHYGYTF. CDR3 DNA sequence: TGTGCCAGTATGCAGGACAGCGCCCGACACTATGGCTACACCTTC. V is TRBV19 and J is TRBJ1-2; TRBD1 might be the D (6 bases). The CDR3 has 15 residues. Trimming left V 7 bases short and J 3 bases short, with 18 bases between. Germline assignment: CDR1 LNHDA and CDR2 SQIVND (reference sequence).

The V gene is TRBV19, the J gene TRBJ2-1, with D tentatively TRBD2 (7 bases). Trimming took 3 bases from V and 9 from J, leaving 21 bases between them. Germline V gene sequence: CDR1 LNHDA, CDR2 SQIVND (reference sequence). The CDR3 contains 16 residues. The CDR3, as DNA: TGTGCCAGTAGTATTAGGGGGGGGCGAAGCCCGGGTGAGCAGTTCTTC. The encoded protein is CASSIRGGRSPGEQFF.

This chain joins TRBV4-1 and TRBJ2-7; 7 bases map to TRBD2. With 3 bases clipped from V and 6 bases from J, the junction kept 17 bases outside the gene matches. Germline-derived CDR1 and CDR2 are MGHRA and YSYEKL. This CDR3 is 17 amino acids long. CDR3 in amino acids: CASSQGLWGGSGGEQYF. As DNA, the CDR3 is TGCGCCAGCAGCCAGGGCCTTTGGGGCGGGAGCGGAGGCGAGCAGTACTTC.

The chain couples TRBV27 to TRBJ2-3; 9 bases map to TRBD1. Germline V gene lookup returns CDR1 MNHEY and CDR2 SMNVEV (reference sequence). J was trimmed by 3 bases and V by 6 bases; bases with no gene match: 16. The CDR3 has 18 residues. The CDR3 here is CASRRIGDRDRETDTQYF. The CDR3 bases are TGTGCCAGCAGACGCATAGGGGACCGGGACAGGGAAACAGATACGCAGTATTTT.

J is TRBJ2-1 and V is TRBV27; TRBD2 agrees at 16 bases. CDR1 MNHEY and CDR2 SMNVEV come from the germline V gene (reference sequence). The CDR3 has 17 residues. Trimming removed 6 bases from V and 6 bases from J; junction bases left unmatched: 8. As DNA, the CDR3 is TGTGCCAGCAGGGGACTAGCGGGAGGGCTAGGTCTCAATGAGCAGTTCTTC. Its protein is CASRGLAGGLGLNEQFF.

The J gene is TRBJ2-3, the V gene TRBV11-3; D gene ambiguous. V was shortened by 8 bases and J by 0 bases, with 9 bases between the two germline ends. This CDR3 is built from 13 residues. CDR1 SGHNT and CDR2 YENEEA come from the germline V gene. The CDR3 is CASALRSTDTQYF. The DNA of the CDR3 is TGTGCCAGCGCGCTCCGAAGCACAGATACGCAGTATTTT.

The J gene is TRBJ2-1, the V gene TRBV27, with 7 bases fitting TRBD2. V was pared by 0 bases and J by 6 bases, with 5 bases of the junction left unmatched. Germline loops: CDR1 MNHEY, CDR2 SMNVEV (reference sequence). The CDR3 spans 15 residues. The CDR3 region has the DNA TGTGCCAGCAGTTTATCGAGCGGGATCGGCAATGAGCAGTTCTTC. It is translated as CASSLSSGIGNEQFF.